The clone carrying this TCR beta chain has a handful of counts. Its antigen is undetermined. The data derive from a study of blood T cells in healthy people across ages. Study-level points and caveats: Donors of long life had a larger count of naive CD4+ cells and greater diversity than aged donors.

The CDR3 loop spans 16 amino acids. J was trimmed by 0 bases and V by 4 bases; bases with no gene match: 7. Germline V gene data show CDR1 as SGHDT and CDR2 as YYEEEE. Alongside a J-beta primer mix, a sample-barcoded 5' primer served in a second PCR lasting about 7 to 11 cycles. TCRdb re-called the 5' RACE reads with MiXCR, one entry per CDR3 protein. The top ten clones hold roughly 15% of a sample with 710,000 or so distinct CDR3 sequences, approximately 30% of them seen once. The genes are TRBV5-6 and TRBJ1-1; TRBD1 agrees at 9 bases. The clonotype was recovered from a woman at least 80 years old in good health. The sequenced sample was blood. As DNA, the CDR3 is TGTGCCAGCAGCCCTGGACAGGGGCCTGTGAACACTGAAGCTTTCTTT. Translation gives CASSPGQGPVNTEAFF.